This T cell receptor (beta chain) was recovered during a study of early T cells in non-severe SARS-CoV-2 infection. Study-wide context: The input, bulk RNA from unsorted whole blood, was sequenced, and chains were unpaired. Study-level findings and limits: Matching results from VDJdb favored anti-spike CD8 responses, leaving private and CD4 specificities undetected.

Unique molecular identifiers (one per individual cDNA molecule) were attached. Via MiXCR, TCRdb re-called the 5' RACE reads, giving one row per CDR3 protein. The table records about 52,000 distinct CDR3 sequences, approximately 6.7% of them present only once. V was clipped by 0 bases and J by 3 bases, with 14 bases between them. This CDR3 is built from 17 residues. Germline CDR1 reads LGHNA; CDR2 reads YNFKEQ. This clonotype was seen repeatedly, ten times or more. Antigen specificity is unknown. This rearrangement joins TRBV4-2 to TRBJ2-2; D is unresolved. Material for sequencing was whole blood. The clonotype was recovered from an adult who was a healthcare worker with PCR-confirmed SARS-CoV-2 infection or an uninfected control (not recorded which). The CDR3 protein is CASSQDEPLTDTGELFF. The DNA of the CDR3 is TGTGCCAGCAGCCAAGATGAACCCTTGACGGACACCGGGGAGCTGTTTTTT.